This record looks at one T cell receptor (beta chain) sequence and its context. Its antigen remains unidentified. These data are taken from a study of T cell responses to AZD1222 COVID-19 vaccine. Study-wide results and caveats: Within unmutated variant regions lay the reported targets of nearly half of spike-specific TCRs.

Only in-frame clones appear in the TCRdb table, and some are missing; sequencing was by immunoSEQ multiplex PCR. The sample has roughly 130,000 clones; roughly 87% are singletons. CDR1 KGHSH and CDR2 LQKENI come from the germline V gene. The CDR3 runs to 15 residues. V was cut by 6 bases and J by 0 bases, with 12 bases left in between. The sequence was obtained from an adult in good health. V usage is TRBV18 and J usage is TRBJ1-5, with unresolved D. Sequences were derived from peripheral blood, sampled on day 0 of AZD1222 vaccination. The CDR3 DNA reads TGTGCCAGCTCTACCGGGCGATATAGCAATCAGCCCCAGCATTTT. Its translation: CASSTGRYSNQPQHF.